The 18 T cell receptor beta chains below all came from one sample that was sequenced in a study of blood T cell repertoires in COVID-19 (dated by TCRdb to 2020 to 2021). The receptor library was made with the immunoSEQ multiplex PCR assay. The immuneACCESS repertoire file appears here via TCRdb, limited to in-frame rearrangements. These files lack a portion of the clones; in checked studies, under half of the deficit traces to unresolved V genes, and the cause of the others is not known. The sample table shows approximately 110,000 clones, and approximately 86% are seen once. The top ten clonotypes cover 0.88% of the sample. Sequencing used peripheral blood. The receptors come from a woman in her 50s with active or convalescent COVID-19.

The rearrangement uses TRBV13 and TRBJ2-1; TRBD1 matches at 12 bases. The trim removed 8 bases at V and 6 bases at J, leaving 14 bases unmatched. The CDR3 has 17 amino acids. The germline gives CDR1 PRHDT, CDR2 FYEKMQ (reference sequence). CDR3 sequence: CASSNPGQGAPSNEQFF. The CDR3 DNA reads TGTGCCAGCTCAAATCCGGGACAGGGGGCGCCCAGCAATGAGCAGTTCTTC.

This clone occurred a few times. J is TRBJ1-2 and V is TRBV7-2; D unresolved. Germline V gene lookup returns CDR1 SGHTA and CDR2 FQGNSA. Trimming pared 1 base from V and 2 bases from J, leaving 14 bases between. This CDR3 contains 16 residues. Here the CDR3 DNA reads TGTGCCAGCAGCTTAGTTCCGCCCATAGTAAACTATGGCTACACCTTC. Translation: CASSLVPPIVNYGYTF.

The chain joins TRBV6-2 or TRBV6-3 to TRBJ2-2, with 9 bases fitting TRBD2. The germline gives CDR1 MNHEY, CDR2 SVGEGT. J lost 5 bases, V lost 2 bases, and 0 bases had no gene match. This CDR3 contains 14 residues. Here the CDR3 reads CASSYLAGTGELFF. CDR3 coding DNA: TGTGCCAGCAGTTACCTAGCGGGAACCGGGGAGCTGTTTTTT.

This clone has only one observation. The V and J genes are TRBV10-3 and TRBJ2-7; 12 bases align to TRBD2. After removal of 6 bases from V and 2 bases from J, the junction contained 5 bases not matched to a gene. The CDR3 covers 15 residues. The germline V gene has CDR1 ENHRY and CDR2 SYGVKD. The CDR3 loop is CAIRGRTSGAYEQYF. The CDR3 bases are TGTGCCATCAGGGGTAGGACTAGCGGGGCCTACGAGCAGTACTTC.

The CDR3, as DNA: TGTGCCAGCAGTGAATGGGGGGGTGGCACTGAAGCTTTCTTT. As protein: CASSEWGGGTEAFF. The chain combines TRBV2 with TRBJ1-1, with a tentative D call TRBD1 (5 bases). Germline CDR1 SNHLY, CDR2 FYNNEI. CDR3 length: 14 amino acids. Between the trimmed V and J ends, which lost 2 bases and 4 bases, there was a span of 11 bases.

This clone has a single count. The chain couples TRBV2 to TRBJ1-4; the D gene is possibly TRBD1 (6 bases). This CDR3 is 14 amino acids long. Trimming took 2 bases from V and 10 from J, leaving 14 bases between them. CDR1 and CDR2 (germline): SNHLY, FYNNEI. Here the CDR3 reads CASSESRGGGKLFF. Here the CDR3 DNA reads TGTGCCAGCAGTGAATCCAGGGGCGGCGGAAAACTGTTTTTT.

This clone came up once. The V and J genes are TRBV20-1 and TRBJ2-7; TRBD1 matches 8 bases. Germline V gene lookup returns CDR1 DFQATT and CDR2 SNEGSKA (reference sequence). The CDR3 runs to 10 residues. V gave up 2 bases and J gave up 13 bases; unmatched junction bases: 4. CDR3 residues: CSARIGQGYF. The CDR3 DNA reads TGCAGTGCTAGAATAGGACAGGGTTACTTC.

The V gene is TRBV5-1, the J gene TRBJ2-6; TRBD2 might be the D (6 bases). Germline lookup yields CDR1 SGHRS and CDR2 YFSETQ. Trimming took 4 bases from V and 0 from J, leaving 11 bases between them. There are 16 residues in the CDR3. CDR3 bases: TGCGCCAGCAGCATCGGGACTTCCTCTGGGGCCAACGTCCTGACTTTC. This codes for CASSIGTSSGANVLTF.

The chain links TRBV13 to TRBJ2-7; TRBD2 matches 10 bases. CDR3 length equals 14 residues. V was clipped by 5 bases and J by 6 bases; unmatched bases: 7. CDR1 PRHDT and CDR2 FYEKMQ come from the germline V gene (reference sequence). The CDR3, as DNA: TGTGCCAGCAGCCCAGCGGGAGGGGACCCCGAGCAGTACTTC. Its protein is CASSPAGGDPEQYF.

This chain connects TRBV11-2 to TRBJ2-1, with TRBD1 identical over 9 bases. CDR3 length: 17 residues. In germline, CDR1 is SGHAT, CDR2 FQNNGV. V trimming: 5 bases; J trimming: 6 bases; junction bases outside the gene matches: 14. CDR3 sequence: CASSQRRTGALSNEQFF. DNA for the CDR3: TGTGCCAGCAGCCAACGGAGGACAGGGGCCCTTTCCAATGAGCAGTTCTTC.

The chain carries TRBV9 and TRBJ2-7; TRBD2 matches 7 bases. The CDR3 covers 15 residues. The germline V gene has CDR1 SGDLS and CDR2 YYNGEE. The J segment lost 6 bases and the V segment lost 0 bases, leaving 9 bases of the junction unmatched. In DNA form, the CDR3 reads TGTGCCAGCAGCGTAGGGAGCGGGACCTCCGTCGAGCAGTACTTC. It translates to CASSVGSGTSVEQYF.

This chain uses TRBV7-2 with TRBJ2-7; 7 nucleotides line up with TRBD2. Germline lookup yields CDR1 SGHTA and CDR2 FQGNSA. The CDR3 is 14 amino acids. V shed 5 bases and J 2 bases; nucleotides not matched to a gene: 6. CDR3 DNA: TGTGCCAGCAGCCAACTAGCGCCCCCCTACGAGCAGTACTTC. Residues: CASSQLAPPYEQYF.

The chain is built from TRBV30 and TRBJ1-4; 8 bases map to TRBD1. After removal of 5 bases from V and 7 bases from J, the junction contained 12 bases not matched to a gene. Germline assignment: CDR1 GTSNPN and CDR2 SVGIG (reference sequence). The CDR3 extends over 15 amino acids. The CDR3 here is CAWFAIGQGGEKLFF. For the CDR3, the DNA is TGTGCCTGGTTTGCAATCGGACAGGGTGGTGAAAAACTGTTTTTT.

This clone was detected only a few times. This chain links TRBV30 with TRBJ1-6; TRBD1 matches at 7 bases. Losses at the gene ends were 3 bases for V and 5 bases for J; bases not matched to a gene: 7. The CDR3 is 15 amino acids. Germline V CDR1 and CDR2: GTSNPN, SVGIG (reference sequence). CDR3 DNA: TGTGCCTGGAGGTCCAGGACAGGTCATAATTCACCCCTCCACTTT. It is translated as CAWRSRTGHNSPLHF.

The chain uses TRBV7-2 and TRBJ2-1; no firm D call. This CDR3 contains 15 residues. Trimming removed 0 bases at V and 4 bases at J, with 10 bases between. CDR1 is SGHTA and CDR2 is FQGNSA in the germline V gene. The CDR3 loop reads CASSLAAAVYNEQFF. The CDR3 region has the DNA TGTGCCAGCAGCTTAGCGGCGGCTGTTTACAATGAGCAGTTCTTC.

The V gene is TRBV6-1, the J gene TRBJ2-4, with 10 bases fitting TRBD2. Per the germline V gene, CDR1 is MNHNS and CDR2 is SASEGT. The CDR3 consists of 18 residues. The ends lost 2 bases at V and 0 bases at J; junction bases unmatched: 7. CDR3 nucleotides: TGTGCCAGCAGTGAAACTAGCGGGACCCTGCTAGCCAAAAACATTCAGTACTTC. It encodes CASSETSGTLLAKNIQYF.

This clone has a single count. The chain has TRBV7-3 and TRBJ2-3, with D perhaps TRBD2 (5 bases). The CDR3 is 13 residues long. CDR1 is SGHTA, CDR2 FQGTGA, per germline. Trimming shortened V by 1 base and J by 6 bases, and 8 bases separated the two germline ends. CDR3 residues: CASSLNGEDTQYF. Here the CDR3 DNA reads TGTGCCAGCAGCTTAAACGGGGAGGATACGCAGTATTTT.

This sequence joins TRBV6-1 and TRBJ1-5; 7 bases are shared with TRBD1. CDR1 and CDR2 (germline): MNHNS, SASEGT. J was trimmed by 4 bases and V by 10 bases; bases with no gene match: 7. This CDR3 is 13 amino acids long. CDR3 nucleotides: TGTGCCATTACGCAGGGGGTAAATCAGCCCCAGCATTTT. This sequence encodes CAITQGVNQPQHF.